This T cell receptor beta chain was retrieved from a study of blood T cell repertoires in COVID-19. Study information: Acute and convalescent COVID-19 samples came from the United States, Italy and Spain. T cells, B-cell-depleted T cells, or PBMCs provided the cDNA or gDNA that served as material.

Authors' analysis steps: By means of reference gene primer amplification, nucleated cell counts were estimated. Clones were sequenced by immunoSEQ multiplex PCR, and TCRdb holds only the in-frame ones, with some missing. V and J calls and clone size are as listed in that table; D and trimming were resolved from the DNA. Altogether about 71,000 clones are present, roughly four fifths being singletons, with the ten largest covering around 27%. This CDR3 is built from 17 residues. Trimming stripped 0 bases from V and 2 bases from J, with 17 bases between. In germline, CDR1 is LGHDT, CDR2 YNNKEL (reference sequence).

The chain links TRBV3-1 (or the pseudogene TRBV3-2) to TRBJ2-7, with D maybe TRBD1 (6 bases). This sequence was found in a woman at least 80 years old with active or convalescent COVID-19. Sequencing was performed on peripheral blood. The CDR3 sequence: CASSQDFWGRGTYEQYF. DNA for the CDR3: TGTGCCAGCAGCCAAGATTTCTGGGGCAGGGGTACCTACGAGCAGTACTTC.